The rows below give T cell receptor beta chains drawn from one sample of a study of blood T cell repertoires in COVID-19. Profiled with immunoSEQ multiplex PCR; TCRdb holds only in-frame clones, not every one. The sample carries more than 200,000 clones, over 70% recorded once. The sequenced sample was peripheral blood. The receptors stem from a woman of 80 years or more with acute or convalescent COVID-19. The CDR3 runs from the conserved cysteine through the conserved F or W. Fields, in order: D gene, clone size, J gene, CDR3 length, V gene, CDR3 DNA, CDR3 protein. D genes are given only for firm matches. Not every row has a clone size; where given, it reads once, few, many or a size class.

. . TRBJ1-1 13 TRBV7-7 TGTGCCAGCAGTCCCGACATGAACACTGAAGCTTTCTTT CASSPDMNTEAFF
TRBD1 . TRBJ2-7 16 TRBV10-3 TGTGCCATCAGTGGTACACAGGGGGCGAGAACCTACGAGCAGTACTTC CAISGTQGARTYEQYF
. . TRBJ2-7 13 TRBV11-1 TGTGCCAGCAGCTTAGAGGCGGGAAGCGAGCAGTACTTC CASSLEAGSEQYF
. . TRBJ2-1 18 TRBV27 TGTGCCAGCAGTTCGGGACTCCGCTTCTCCACAACGAGCAAGGAGCAGTTCTTC CASSSGLRFSTTSKEQFF
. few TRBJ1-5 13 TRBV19 TGTGCCAGTAAAGGGGGTGTAGGTCAGCCCCAGCATTTT CASKGGVGQPQHF
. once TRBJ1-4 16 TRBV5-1 TGCGCCAGCAGCACTTCGGTCGGGACAACTAATGAAAAACTGTTTTTT CASSTSVGTTNEKLFF
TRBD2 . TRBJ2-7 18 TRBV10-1 TGCGCCAGCAGTGATGCCGGTACTAGCGGGGGTACCTTGGGCGAGCAGTACTTC CASSDAGTSGGTLGEQYF
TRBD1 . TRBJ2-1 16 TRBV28 TGTGCCAGCAGCCTCCGGGACAGGGGGTTTTTCAATGAGCAGTTCTTC CASSLRDRGFFNEQFF
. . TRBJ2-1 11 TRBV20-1 TGCAGTGAGAGCGGGTACAATGAGCAGTTCTTC CSESGYNEQFF
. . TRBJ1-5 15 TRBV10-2 TGCGCCACCGCCTATGGACAGACGAAAAATCAGCCCCAGCATTTT CATAYGQTKNQPQHF
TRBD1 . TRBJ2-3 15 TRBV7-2 TGTGCCAGCAGCAGGACAGGGAGAGGCACAGATACGCAGTATTTT CASSRTGRGTDTQYF